This is a list of T cell receptor beta chains from one sample in a study of Ad26.COV2.S vaccination and SARS-CoV-2 variants. TCRdb keeps only in-frame clones here, not all; method: immunoSEQ multiplex PCR. The table includes some 450,000 clones, roughly 88% detected once. The sample consisted of peripheral blood, taken in a trial of Ad26.COV2.S vaccine versus placebo. All receptors come from a person aged 18-65 years who received the Ad26.COV2.S COVID-19 vaccine or a placebo. Both conserved end residues are trimmed from each CDR3.

V gene	J gene	CDR3 protein
TRBV24-1	TRBJ2-1	ATSEPGLAGPYNEQF
TRBV5-1	TRBJ2-4	ASSLELKGANIQY
TRBV4-3	TRBJ2-3	ASSQDVPGQADTQY
TRBV5-5	TRBJ1-2	ASSLAQGGFAYGYT
TRBV9	TRBJ2-2	ASSWTGQTNTGELF
TRBV7-2	TRBJ2-5	ASSVTGNEETQY
TRBV29-1	TRBJ1-5	SVVAGSNQPQH
TRBV13	TRBJ2-2	ASSITGSNTGELF
TRBV28	TRBJ2-1	ASSSYMRGRRLSWANEQF
TRBV7-6	TRBJ2-5	ASSLDFEDSGGETQY
TRBV13	TRBJ2-5	ASTPFATGY
TRBV19	TRBJ1-3	ASRAPRQVSGNTIY
TRBV27	TRBJ2-5	ASRPGGSPWETQY
TRBV6-5	TRBJ2-7	ASTPPKPREQY
TRBV10-3	TRBJ2-7	AISPGVAGVYEQY
TRBV3-1/TRBV3-2	TRBJ2-5	ASSHGGVGLANQETQY
TRBV19	TRBJ1-6	ASSIRTGRNSPLH
TRBV21-1	TRBJ2-7	ASRNSTSYEQY
TRBV21-1	TRBJ2-6	ASSTLLALQGTGANVLT
TRBV4-2	TRBJ2-2	ASSQDPRSKSGELF
TRBV2	TRBJ1-6	ASRGQAVTNSPLH
TRBV7-2	TRBJ1-5	ASSLQDPNQPQH